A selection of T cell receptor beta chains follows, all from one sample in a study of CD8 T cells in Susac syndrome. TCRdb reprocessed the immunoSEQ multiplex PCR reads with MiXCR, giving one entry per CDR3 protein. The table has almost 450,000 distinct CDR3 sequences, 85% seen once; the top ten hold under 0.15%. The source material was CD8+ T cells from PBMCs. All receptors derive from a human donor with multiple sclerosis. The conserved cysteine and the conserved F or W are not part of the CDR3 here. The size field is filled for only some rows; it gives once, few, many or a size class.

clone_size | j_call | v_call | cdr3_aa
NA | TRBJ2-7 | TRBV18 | ASSPEYGYEQY
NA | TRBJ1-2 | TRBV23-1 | ASSQGTGVGYGYT
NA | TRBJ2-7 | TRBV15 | ATSKPPGQGTPYEQY
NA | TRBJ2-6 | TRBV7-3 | ATLPRGAGANVLT
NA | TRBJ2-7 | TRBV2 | ASREWGSGEQY
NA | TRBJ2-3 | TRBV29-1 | SARGLAGGPDTQY
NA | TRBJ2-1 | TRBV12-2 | ASPSLMGNEQF
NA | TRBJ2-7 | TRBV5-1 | ASSLWTGGSYEQY
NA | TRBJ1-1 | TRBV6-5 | ASSYGTNTEAF
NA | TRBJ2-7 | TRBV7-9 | ASSRGSLIFDYEQY
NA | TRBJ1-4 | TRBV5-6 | ASSIGQRNNEKLF
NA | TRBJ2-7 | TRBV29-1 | SVVMDFPYEQY
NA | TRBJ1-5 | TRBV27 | ASSLAGQGQPQH
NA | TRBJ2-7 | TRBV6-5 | ASSYQGAGYEQY
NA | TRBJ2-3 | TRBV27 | ASSLAGGPFFTDTQY
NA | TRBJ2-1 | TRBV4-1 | ASSQEGYNDQF
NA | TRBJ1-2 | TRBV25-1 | ASSEWQGFPYGYT
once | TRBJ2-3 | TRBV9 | ASSVGPTTDTQY
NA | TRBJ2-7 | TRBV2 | ASSPSADFTYEQY
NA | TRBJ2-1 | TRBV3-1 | ASSQDPETGYYNEQF
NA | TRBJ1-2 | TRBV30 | AWSEMINGPAVT
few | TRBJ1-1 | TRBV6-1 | ASSPGSATEAF